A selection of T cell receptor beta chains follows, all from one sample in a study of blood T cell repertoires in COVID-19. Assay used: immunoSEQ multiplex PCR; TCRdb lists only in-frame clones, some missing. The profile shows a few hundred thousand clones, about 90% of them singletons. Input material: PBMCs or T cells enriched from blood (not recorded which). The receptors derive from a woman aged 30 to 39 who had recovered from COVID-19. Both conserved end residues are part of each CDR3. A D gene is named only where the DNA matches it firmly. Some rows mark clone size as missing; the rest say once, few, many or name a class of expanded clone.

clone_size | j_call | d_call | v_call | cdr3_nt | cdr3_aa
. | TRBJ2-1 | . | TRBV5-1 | TGCGCCAGCAGCTTAGGGCTCTACAGGAATGAGCAGTTCTTC | CASSLGLYRNEQFF
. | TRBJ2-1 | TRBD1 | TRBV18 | TGTGCCAGCTCACCAAGTACAGGGGGTCCCGACAATGAGCAGTTCTTC | CASSPSTGGPDNEQFF
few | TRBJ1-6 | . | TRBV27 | TGTGCCAGCAGCCCTCTGGGAGGGTCCTATAATTCACCCCTCCACTTT | CASSPLGGSYNSPLHF
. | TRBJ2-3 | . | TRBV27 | TGTGCCAGCAGTAACCAACAGGGATATACGCAGTATTTT | CASSNQQGYTQYF
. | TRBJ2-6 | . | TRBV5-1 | TGCGCCAGCGGAGAAAGAAGTCCAGCGGGCTTCTCTGGGGCCAACGTCCTGACTTTC | CASGERSPAGFSGANVLTF
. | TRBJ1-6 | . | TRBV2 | TGTGCCAGCAGAGCCTCACAGGCGTATAATTCACCCCTCCACTTT | CASRASQAYNSPLHF
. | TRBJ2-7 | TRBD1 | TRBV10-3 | TGTGCCATCAGAGACTTTGACGGGACAGGCGCTCCCTACGAGCAGTACTTC | CAIRDFDGTGAPYEQYF
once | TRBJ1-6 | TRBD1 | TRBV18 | TGTGCCAGCTCACCAAAAAACAGGGGGAATTCACCCCTCCACTTT | CASSPKNRGNSPLHF
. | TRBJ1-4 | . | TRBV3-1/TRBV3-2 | TGTGCCAGCAGCCCTATGGACGTCCCGGAGGGGTATGAAAAACTGTTTTTT | CASSPMDVPEGYEKLFF
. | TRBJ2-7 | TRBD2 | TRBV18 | TGTGCCAGCTCACCTTTGGGGCTAGCGGGAGGCGAGCAGTACTTC | CASSPLGLAGGEQYF